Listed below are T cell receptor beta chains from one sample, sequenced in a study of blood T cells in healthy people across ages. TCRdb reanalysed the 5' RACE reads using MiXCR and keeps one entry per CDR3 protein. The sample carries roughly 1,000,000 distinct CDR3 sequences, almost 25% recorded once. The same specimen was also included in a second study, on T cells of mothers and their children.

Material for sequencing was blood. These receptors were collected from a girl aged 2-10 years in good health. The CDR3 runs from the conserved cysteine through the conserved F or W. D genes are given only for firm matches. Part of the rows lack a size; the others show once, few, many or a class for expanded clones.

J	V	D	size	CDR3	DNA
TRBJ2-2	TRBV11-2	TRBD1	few	CASSLGSVTGVTGELFF	TGTGCCAGCAGCTTAGGCTCAGTGACAGGGGTCACCGGGGAGCTGTTTTTT
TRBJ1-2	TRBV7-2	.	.	CASSLETVFTYGYTF	TGTGCCAGCAGCTTAGAGACGGTCTTTACGTATGGCTACACCTTC
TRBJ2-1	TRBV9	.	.	CASSVGGMGYNEQFF	TGTGCCAGCAGCGTAGGAGGGATGGGCTACAATGAGCAGTTCTTC
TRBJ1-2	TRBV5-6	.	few	CASSLNSHYGYTF	TGTGCCAGCAGCTTGAACAGTCACTATGGCTACACCTTC
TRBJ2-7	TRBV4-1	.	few	CASSQDGTGPYEQYF	TGCGCCAGCAGCCAAGATGGAACAGGGCCCTACGAGCAGTACTTC
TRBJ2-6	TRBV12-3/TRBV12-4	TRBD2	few	CASSWTSGPDIGANVLTF	TGTGCCAGCAGTTGGACTAGCGGACCTGATATTGGGGCCAACGTCCTGACTTTC
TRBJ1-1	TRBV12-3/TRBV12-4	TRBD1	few	CASRYPGQAEAFF	TGTGCCAGCAGGTATCCGGGACAGGCTGAAGCTTTCTTT
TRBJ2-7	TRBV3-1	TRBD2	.	CASSQDSIAGAESF	TGTGCCAGCAGCCAAGACTCGATAGCGGGAGCCGAATCCTTC
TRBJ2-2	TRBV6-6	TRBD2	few	CASSKLAMNTGELFF	TGTGCCAGCTCTAAACTAGCGATGAACACCGGGGAGCTGTTTTTT
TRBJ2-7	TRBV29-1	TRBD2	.	CSVVLAGEYEQYF	TGCAGCGTTGTACTAGCGGGAGAATACGAGCAGTACTTC
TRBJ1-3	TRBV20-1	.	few	CSAEEVDGNTIYF	TGCAGTGCCGAGGAGGTGGATGGAAACACCATATATTTT
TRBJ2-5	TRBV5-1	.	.	CASSLEEFSGQETQYF	TGCGCCAGCAGCTTGGAGGAGTTTTCGGGGCAAGAGACCCAGTACTTC
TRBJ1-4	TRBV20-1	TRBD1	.	CSAPDREEEKLFF	TGCAGTGCTCCTGACAGGGAAGAAGAAAAACTGTTTTTT
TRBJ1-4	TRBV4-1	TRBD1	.	CASSQSRQGRLGTNEKLFF	TGCGCCAGCAGCCAAAGCCGACAGGGGAGGTTGGGGACTAATGAAAAACTGTTTTTT
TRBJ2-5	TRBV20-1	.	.	CSARAMRAWAQYF	TGCAGTGCTAGAGCGATGAGGGCATGGGCCCAGTACTTC
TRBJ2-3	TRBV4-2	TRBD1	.	CASSSQGAEDTQYF	TGTGCCAGCAGCTCACAGGGGGCAGAAGATACGCAGTATTTT
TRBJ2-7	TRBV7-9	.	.	CASEELSSYEQYF	TGTGCCAGTGAAGAACTCAGCTCCTACGAGCAGTACTTC
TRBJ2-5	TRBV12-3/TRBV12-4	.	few	CASSLPRSPQETQYF	TGTGCCAGCAGTCTCCCTCGCAGCCCTCAAGAGACCCAGTACTTC
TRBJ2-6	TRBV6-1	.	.	CASSEVGRAGANVLTF	TGTGCCAGCAGTGAAGTGGGGCGTGCTGGGGCCAACGTCCTGACTTTC
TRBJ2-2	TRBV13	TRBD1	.	CASRGGQSHTGELFF	TGTGCCAGCCGAGGGGGACAGTCGCACACCGGGGAGCTGTTTTTT
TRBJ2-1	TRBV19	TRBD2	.	CASSTLGGLAGSYNEQFF	TGTGCCAGTAGTACCCTTGGTGGGCTAGCGGGATCGTACAATGAGCAGTTCTTC
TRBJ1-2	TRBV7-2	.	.	CASSPPDLSYGYTF	TGTGCCAGCAGCCCCCCCGACCTCTCCTATGGCTACACCTTC
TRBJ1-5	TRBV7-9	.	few	CASSLAGVGNQPQHF	TGTGCCAGCAGCTTAGCAGGGGTAGGGAATCAGCCCCAGCATTTT
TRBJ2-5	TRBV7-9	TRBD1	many	CASSLVAGGQETQYF	TGTGCCAGCAGTTTAGTCGCAGGGGGACAAGAGACCCAGTACTTC
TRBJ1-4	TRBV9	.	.	CASSVGRASTNEKLFF	TGTGCCAGCAGCGTAGGTCGGGCCTCGACTAATGAAAAACTGTTTTTT
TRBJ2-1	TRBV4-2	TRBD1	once	CASSQEDRAKDEQFF	TGTGCCAGCAGCCAAGAGGACAGGGCGAAGGATGAGCAGTTCTTC
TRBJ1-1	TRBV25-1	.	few	CASTSGWAEAFF	TGTGCCAGCACTTCAGGGTGGGCTGAAGCTTTCTTT
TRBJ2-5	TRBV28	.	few	CASSPYTGSESETQYF	TGTGCCAGCAGTCCATATACAGGGTCCGAATCCGAGACCCAGTACTTC
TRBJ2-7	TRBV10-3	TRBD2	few	CAINSGGPYEQYF	TGTGCCATCAATAGCGGGGGACCTTACGAGCAGTACTTC
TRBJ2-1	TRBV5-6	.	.	CASSFPFSAGEQFF	TGTGCCAGCAGCTTCCCCTTTTCAGCGGGTGAGCAGTTCTTC
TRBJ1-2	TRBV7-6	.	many	CASSLGAQDGYTF	TGTGCCAGCAGCTTAGGGGCACAGGATGGCTACACCTTC